The 22 T cell receptor beta chains listed next were all sequenced from one sample in a study of cytomegalovirus exposure and HLA in healthy donors. Amplification used 60 Vbeta primers and 13 Jbeta primers. Only in-frame clones appear in the TCRdb table, and some are missing; sequencing was by immunoSEQ multiplex PCR. Among around 200,000 clones listed, 70% to 80% were seen once. The source material was PBMCs. The receptors were gathered from a young woman in good health and CMV-seropositive.

The V call is TRBV7-2, the J call TRBJ2-1; 7 nucleotides align to TRBD2. V was clipped by 2 bases and J by 0 bases; unmatched bases: 1. The V gene's germline CDR1 is SGHTA and CDR2 FQGNSA. The CDR3 is 15 residues long. The CDR3 sequence: CASSLLAVSYNEQFF. The CDR3 DNA follows: TGTGCCAGCAGCTTACTAGCGGTCTCCTACAATGAGCAGTTCTTC.

The chain recombines TRBV10-3 with TRBJ2-7; 7 nucleotides match TRBD1. Looked up from germline, CDR1 is ENHRY and CDR2 is SYGVKD. V lost 4 bases to trimming and J lost 6 bases; unmatched junction nucleotides: 3. The CDR3 extends over 12 amino acids. CDR3: CAISVGGLEQYF. DNA for the CDR3: TGTGCCATCAGTGTAGGGGGCCTCGAGCAGTACTTC.

The J gene is TRBJ1-5, the V gene TRBV27; TRBD1 agrees at 9 bases. V lost 7 bases and J lost 6; bases outside the gene matches: 7. The germline gives CDR1 MNHEY, CDR2 SMNVEV (reference sequence). This CDR3 has 14 residues. The CDR3 coding sequence is TGTGCCAGCAATAAACAGGGGGCCGGTCAGCCCCAGCATTTT. Its translation: CASNKQGAGQPQHF.

The chain links TRBV4-3 to TRBJ2-1, with TRBD1 identical over 7 bases. The CDR3 has 15 amino acids. The germline gives CDR1 LGHNA, CDR2 YSLEER. The ends lost 3 bases at V and 0 bases at J; junction bases unmatched: 2. The CDR3 coding sequence is TGCGCCAGCAGCCACGGGACAGTCTCCTACAATGAGCAGTTCTTC. Translating gives CASSHGTVSYNEQFF.

This chain connects TRBV30 to TRBJ2-7; unclear D gene. Trimming stripped 2 bases from V and 2 bases from J, with 7 bases between. This CDR3 is 12 amino acids long. CDR1 is GTSNPN and CDR2 is SVGIG in the germline V gene (reference sequence). The CDR3 reads CAWSLSTYEQYF. As DNA, the CDR3 is TGTGCCTGGAGTCTCTCTACCTACGAGCAGTACTTC.

The chain couples TRBV2 to TRBJ1-6; 12 nucleotides agree with TRBD1. J gave up 5 bases and V 9 bases, and 5 bases lay outside the gene matches. The length of the CDR3 is 15 residues. CDR1 is SNHLY and CDR2 is FYNNEI in the germline V gene. The CDR3 sequence: CASTGTGGHNSPLHF. DNA for the CDR3: TGTGCCAGTACCGGGACAGGGGGCCATAATTCACCCCTCCACTTT.

This clone was observed a single time. The chain uses TRBV4-1 and TRBJ2-7; D gene uncertain. Germline V gene sequence: CDR1 MGHRA, CDR2 YSYEKL. V was shortened by 1 base and J by 6 bases, with 4 bases between the two germline ends. The CDR3 runs 11 residues. Written as DNA, the CDR3 is TGCGCCAGCAGCCAAGCGGGCGAGCAGTACTTC. This sequence encodes CASSQAGEQYF.

Remarks on this clone: The junction and the germline gene differ at one end; a read error may be behind it. The rearrangement joins TRBV19 to TRBJ2-1; D is uncertain. The CDR3 has 11 residues. The germline V gene encodes CDR1 LNHDA and CDR2 SQIVND (reference sequence). CDR3 bases: TGTGCCAGTCGCATCTACGATGAGCAGTTCTTC. Amino acids: CASRIYDEQFF.

The V call is TRBV14, the J call TRBJ2-3, with TRBD1 matching over 8 bases. CDR1 and CDR2 (germline): SGHDN, FVKESK. Trimming removed 6 bases from V and 6 bases from J; junction bases left unmatched: 14. The length of the CDR3 is 16 residues. The CDR3: CASSRQGSLIWDTQYF. CDR3 in DNA: TGTGCCAGCAGTCGACAGGGGTCCCTCATTTGGGATACGCAGTATTTT.

V and J are TRBV2 and TRBJ2-5; 9 bases are shared with TRBD2. The DNA matches TRBJ2-7 better at its end, which makes the J call doubtful. CDR1 and CDR2 (germline): SNHLY, FYNNEI. This CDR3 comprises 15 residues. CDR3 sequence reads: CASTVLTSGSYEQYF. In DNA form, the CDR3 reads TGTGCCAGCACCGTCCTGACTAGCGGCTCCTACGAGCAGTACTTC.

The V and J genes are TRBV9 and TRBJ1-2; D possibly corresponds to TRBD1 (5 bases). V was trimmed by 4 bases and J by 8 bases, leaving 15 bases between them. CDR1 and CDR2 from the germline V gene are SGDLS and YYNGEE. This CDR3 is 13 amino acids long. CDR3 in amino acids: CASSFQGLGGYTF. The CDR3 bases are TGTGCCAGCAGCTTCCAGGGTTTAGGCGGCTACACCTTC.

The chain employs TRBV5-1 and TRBJ1-1; D is possibly TRBD1 (5 bases). The V gene lost 4 bases and the J gene lost 1 base, with 14 bases spanning the gap. The CDR3 totals 15 residues. Per the germline V gene, CDR1 is SGHRS and CDR2 is YFSETQ. This CDR3 reads CASSTDTLGNTEAFF. Written as DNA, the CDR3 is TGCGCCAGCAGCACGGACACATTGGGGAACACTGAAGCTTTCTTT. The whole variable domain, remainder taken from reference TRBV5-1 and TRBJ1-1, is KAGVTQTPRYLIKTRGQQVTLSCSPISGHRSVSWYQQTPGQGLQFLFEYFSETQRNKGNFPGRFSGRQFSNSRSEMNVSTLELGDSALYLCASSTDTLGNTEAFFGQGTRLTVV.

This chain connects TRBV10-1 to TRBJ1-1; D not resolved. CDR3 length: 12 residues. Germline V gene data show CDR1 as WNHNN and CDR2 as SYGVQD (reference sequence). Trimming took 2 bases from V and 10 from J, leaving 11 bases between them. CDR3 loop: CASSEPGMGAFF. The CDR3 DNA is TGCGCCAGCAGTGAGCCGGGGATGGGAGCTTTCTTT.

This clone was counted only a few times. The junction departs from the called germline gene at one end, perhaps through a read error. V is TRBV5-4 and J is TRBJ2-2; TRBD1 is a possible D gene (6 bases). CDR1 and CDR2 (germline): SGHNT, YYREEE (reference sequence). CDR3 length equals 14 residues. CDR3 sequence reads: CASRLGTITGELFF. In DNA, the CDR3 is TGTGCCAGCAGATTGGGGACAATTACCGGGGAGCTGTTTTTT.

The chain combines TRBV29-1 with TRBJ2-4; 9 bases map to TRBD1. The CDR3 is 12 residues long. V was pared by 5 bases and J by 8 bases, with 4 bases of the junction left unmatched. Germline V gene data show CDR1 as SQVTM and CDR2 as ANQGSEA. This CDR3 reads CSVQQGADIQYF. DNA for the CDR3: TGCAGCGTTCAACAGGGGGCGGACATTCAGTACTTC.

The V gene is TRBV30, the J gene TRBJ2-1, with D hard to call. Between the trimmed V and J ends, which lost 0 bases and 4 bases, there was a span of 10 bases. This CDR3 spans 14 amino acids. From germline, CDR1 is GTSNPN and CDR2 SVGIG (reference sequence). CDR3 sequence (DNA): TGTGCCTGGAGTGTTCTGAGTACTTACAATGAGCAGTTCTTC. Translation gives CAWSVLSTYNEQFF.

The V call is TRBV29-1, the J call TRBJ2-3; TRBD2 agrees at 7 bases. V shed 3 bases and J 4 bases; nucleotides not matched to a gene: 10. CDR1 and CDR2 (germline): SQVTM, ANQGSEA. The CDR3 runs 15 residues. This chain's CDR3 is CSVDGGGRSPDTQYF. For the CDR3, the DNA is TGCAGCGTTGATGGTGGCGGGAGAAGTCCAGATACGCAGTATTTT.

The chain is built from TRBV9 and TRBJ2-5; TRBD2 aligns across 8 bases. Germline assignment: CDR1 SGDLS and CDR2 YYNGEE. Unmatched junction bases numbered 10, after V lost 4 bases and J lost 5 bases. The CDR3 extends over 15 amino acids. The CDR3 bases are TGTGCCAGCAGCATCGGGGTAGCGGGGAGGGAGACCCAGTACTTC. Translation gives CASSIGVAGRETQYF.

The chain combines TRBV7-9 with TRBJ1-2, with 8 bases lining up with TRBD1. The CDR3 spans 16 residues. V shed 2 bases and J 4 bases; nucleotides not matched to a gene: 9. Germline CDR1 SEHNR, CDR2 FQNEAQ (reference sequence). The CDR3, as DNA: TGTGCCAGCAGCTTAACGGACAGGGAAGACGCCTATGGCTACACCTTC. The encoded protein is CASSLTDREDAYGYTF.

The CDR3 region has the DNA TGTGCCAGCAGCTGGAGCTGGAGCTCCTACAATGAGCAGTTCTTC. Residues: CASSWSWSSYNEQFF. This rearrangement joins TRBV7-8 to TRBJ2-1; unclear D gene. The CDR3 loop spans 15 amino acids. Looked up from germline, CDR1 is SGHVS and CDR2 is FQNEAQ. V was pared by 4 bases and J by 0 bases, with 10 bases between. The full variable domain, in which reference TRBV7-8 and TRBJ2-1 provide the parts outside the CDR3, is GAGVSQSPRYKVAKRGQDVALRCDPISGHVSLFWYQQALGQGPEFLTYFQNEAQLDKSGLPSDRFFAERPEGSVSTLKIQRTQQEDSAVYLCASSWSWSSYNEQFFGPGTRLTVL.

Details on this clone: The junction does not match germline at one end; this may be a read error. The V gene is TRBV2, the J gene TRBJ2-7; perhaps TRBD1 as D (6 bases). This CDR3 comprises 14 residues. Germline values: CDR1 SNHLY, CDR2 FYNNEI. The CDR3 protein is CASREAGTPYEQYF. In DNA, the CDR3 is TGTGCCAGCCGTGAGGCCGGGACACCTTACGAGCAGTACTTC.

The CDR3 bases are TGCAGCGGGAGACAGTCTTACAATGAGCAGTTCTTC. This sequence encodes CSGRQSYNEQFF. This sequence joins TRBV29-1 and TRBJ2-1; D is perhaps TRBD1 (5 bases). The CDR3 has 12 amino acids. With 7 bases removed from V and 4 bases from J, the gap between germline ends came to 11 bases. Looked up from germline, CDR1 is SQVTM and CDR2 is ANQGSEA.